What follows is one T cell receptor beta chain and its context. The antigen is undetermined. The PCR contained 60 Vbeta and 13 Jbeta primers. In the original analysis: Later, an analysis found 80 million or so unique TCR beta chains, and about 10 million of these were shared. Profiled with immunoSEQ multiplex PCR; TCRdb holds only in-frame clones, not every one. V and J calls and clone size are as listed in that table; D and trimming were resolved from the DNA. The table has approximately 190,000 clones, roughly 81% seen once. Donors likely had unrecorded immune exposures despite being nominally healthy when sampled. This entry belongs to a study of cytomegalovirus exposure and HLA in healthy donors. Overall study results and limits: Researchers catalogued around 150 TCR beta chains as cytomegalovirus-associated. V- and J-gene trimming of TCR beta was linked (in a later analysis) to a missense DCLRE1C variant.

The source material was PBMCs. The origin of this receptor is a woman younger than 45 in good health and CMV-seropositive.

The CDR3 loop is CASSSLHEPGHNEQFF. The CDR3 DNA reads as TGTGCCAGCAGCTCCCTTCACGAACCAGGCCACAATGAGCAGTTCTTC. The chain is built from TRBV11-2 and TRBJ2-1; D remains unclear. Trimming removed 4 bases at V and 5 bases at J, with 18 bases between. CDR1 SGHAT and CDR2 FQNNGV come from the germline V gene. This CDR3 spans 16 amino acids.